These 22 T cell receptor beta chains came from one sample sequenced in a study of T cell repertoires in cytomegalovirus infection. These receptors' antigens are unknown. A single record per CDR3 protein comes from TCRdb applying MiXCR to the reads. This table has tens of thousands of distinct CDR3 sequences, roughly a third appearing once. The material sequenced was PBMCs, sequenced either directly or after in vitro stimulation (not recorded which). These receptors all stem from a human donor in good health (CMV status not recorded). Some clones in this sample may be carry-over from other donors' samples.

The chain carries TRBV7-9 and TRBJ2-5, with a possible D match to TRBD1 (6 bases). The CDR3 extends over 12 amino acids. Germline V gene sequence: CDR1 SEHNR, CDR2 FQNEAQ (reference sequence). V was clipped by 10 bases and J by 1 base, with 10 bases between them. DNA of the CDR3: TGTGCCACAGGGGTTGTCCAAGAGACCCAGTACTTC. Translation: CATGVVQETQYF.

The rearrangement links TRBV20-1 to TRBJ2-1, with 9 bases matching TRBD2. Germline V gene lookup returns CDR1 DFQATT and CDR2 SNEGSKA (reference sequence). V lost 4 bases, J lost 6 bases, and 10 bases stayed unmatched. The CDR3 loop spans 15 amino acids. The CDR3 sequence is CSANRRGRELNEQFF. DNA for the CDR3: TGCAGTGCTAATCGCCGCGGGAGGGAACTCAATGAGCAGTTCTTC.

This clonotype was seen ten or more times. The chain couples TRBV20-1 to TRBJ1-5; D not resolved. The CDR3 extends over 13 amino acids. Between the trimmed V and J ends, which lost 4 bases and 5 bases, there was a span of 12 bases. CDR1 DFQATT and CDR2 SNEGSKA come from the germline V gene (reference sequence). This chain's CDR3 is CSATPVIHQPQHF. CDR3 coding DNA: TGCAGTGCTACGCCGGTCATTCATCAGCCCCAGCATTTT.

This clonotype was counted many times. The chain combines TRBV7-2 with TRBJ2-1, with TRBD1 matching 8 bases. CDR1 SGHTA and CDR2 FQGNSA come from the germline V gene. CDR3 length equals 15 residues. The junction had 6 bases not matched to a gene; V was cut back by 6 bases and J by 2 bases. As DNA, the CDR3 is TGTGCCAGCAGTTTTGACAGGGGTACCTACAATGAGCAGTTCTTC. This encodes CASSFDRGTYNEQFF. Supplemented by reference TRBV7-2 and TRBJ2-1, the full variable domain reads GAGVSQSPSNKVTEKGKDVELRCDPISGHTALYWYRQSLGQGLEFLIYFQGNSAPDKSGLPSDRFSAERTGGSVSTLTIQRTQQEDSAVYLCASSFDRGTYNEQFFGPGTRLTVL.

On this clonotype itself: A much more abundant neighbour one base away suggests this may be a read error. This sequence joins TRBV7-2 and TRBJ1-6; D call uncertain. This CDR3 contains 18 residues. Per the germline V gene, CDR1 is SGHTA and CDR2 is FQGNSA. V dropped 7 bases and J dropped 0 bases, with 19 bases sitting between them. This CDR3 reads CASNTSRLTYSYNSPLHF. CDR3 coding DNA: TGTGCCAGCAACACATCGCGTCTCACATACTCCTATAATTCACCCCTCCACTTT.

This clonotype came up many times. This rearrangement joins TRBV19 to TRBJ2-1; no firm D call. The length of the CDR3 is 15 residues. Germline CDR1 is LNHDA and CDR2 is SQIVND (reference sequence). The ends were cut back, 3 bases at V and 0 bases at J, with 9 bases in the middle. CDR3 sequence: CASSMTTSSYNEQFF. CDR3 sequence (DNA): TGTGCCAGTAGTATGACCACGAGCTCCTACAATGAGCAGTTCTTC.

This clonotype showed up just once. This sequence joins TRBV14 and TRBJ2-3; D is ambiguous. CDR3 length: 13 amino acids. The V gene's germline CDR1 is SGHDN and CDR2 FVKESK. V shed 0 bases and J shed 4 bases, with 5 bases lying between them. DNA for the CDR3: TGTGCCAGCAGCCAAGATACGGCAGATACGCAGTATTTT. It codes for CASSQDTADTQYF.

The rearrangement uses TRBV6-1 and TRBJ1-1; D remains unclear. Between the trimmed V and J ends, which lost 1 base and 7 bases, there was a span of 7 bases. The CDR3 length is 12 residues. Germline CDR1 and CDR2: MNHNS and SASEGT. CDR3 nucleotide sequence: TGTGCCAGCAGTGAAGTCTGGGGTGAAGCTTTCTTT. This encodes CASSEVWGEAFF.

V is TRBV19 and J is TRBJ2-5; 8 bases line up with TRBD2. CDR3 length: 16 amino acids. Germline-derived CDR1 and CDR2 are LNHDA and SQIVND (reference sequence). J gave up 5 bases and V 5 bases, and 13 bases lay outside the gene matches. DNA for the CDR3: TGTGCCAGTAGTCCCCATGGGACTAGAATGGGGGAGACCCAGTACTTC. Residues: CASSPHGTRMGETQYF.

This clonotype was detected only a few times. This chain connects TRBV4-1 to TRBJ1-4; 7 bases fit TRBD1. The CDR3 extends over 16 amino acids. With V trimmed by 6 bases and J by 1 base, 8 bases remained unmatched. Looked up from germline, CDR1 is MGHRA and CDR2 is YSYEKL. The CDR3 DNA is TGCGCCAGCAGTTCCCGGGACAGATTAACTAATGAAAAACTGTTTTTT. Translation: CASSSRDRLTNEKLFF.

The chain is built from TRBV19 and TRBJ1-5; tentative D call: TRBD1 (5 bases). CDR3 length: 13 residues. Per the germline V gene, CDR1 is LNHDA and CDR2 is SQIVND (reference sequence). V was cut by 6 bases and J by 0 bases, with 6 bases left in between. CDR3 in amino acids: CASSDSSNQPQHF. In DNA form, the CDR3 reads TGTGCCAGTAGCGACAGTAGCAATCAGCCCCAGCATTTT.

The V gene is TRBV12-3 or TRBV12-4, the J gene TRBJ2-3; D uncertain. CDR3 size: 13 residues. V was trimmed by 6 bases and J by 6 bases, leaving 13 bases between them. The CDR3 loop reads CASSRKVPDTQYF. The CDR3, as DNA: TGTGCCAGCAGCCGAAAGGTCCCCGATACGCAGTATTTT.

The J gene is TRBJ2-7, the V gene TRBV5-4; TRBD1 is a possible D gene (5 bases). The germline gives CDR1 SGHNT, CDR2 YYREEE (reference sequence). CDR3 length equals 12 residues. The germline V and J ends were trimmed by 4 bases and 3 bases, with 8 bases remaining between them. The CDR3 region is CASSLQGYEQYF. In DNA form, the CDR3 reads TGTGCCAGCAGCCTTCAGGGCTACGAGCAGTACTTC.

This clonotype was counted once. The rearrangement links TRBV6-5 to TRBJ2-7, with unresolved D. The CDR3 spans 13 residues. CDR1 and CDR2 from the germline V gene are MNHEY and SVGAGI. V was clipped by 5 bases and J by 4 bases, with 12 bases between them. The CDR3 coding sequence is TGTGCCAGCAGTCCGCCGGAGAGGTACGAGCAGTACTTC. This codes for CASSPPERYEQYF.

This sequence joins TRBV19 and TRBJ1-6; unclear D gene. The germline V gene encodes CDR1 LNHDA and CDR2 SQIVND (reference sequence). V dropped 3 bases and J dropped 4 bases, with 16 bases sitting between them. This CDR3 contains 17 residues. The CDR3 spells CASSILDGALYNSPLHF. CDR3 nucleotide sequence: TGTGCCAGTAGTATTCTGGACGGAGCTCTGTATAATTCACCCCTCCACTTT. Based on the CDR3 plus reference TRBV19 and TRBJ1-6, the full variable domain is DGGITQSPKYLFRKEGQNVTLSCEQNLNHDAMYWYRQDPGQGLRLIYYSQIVNDFQKGDIAEGYSVSREKKESFPLTVTSAQKNPTAFYLCASSILDGALYNSPLHFGNGTRLTVT.

This clonotype was observed at least ten times. J is TRBJ1-1 and V is TRBV7-9, with 7 bases identical to TRBD1. J gave up 4 bases and V 5 bases, and 7 bases lay outside the gene matches. Germline CDR1 SEHNR, CDR2 FQNEAQ (reference sequence). The CDR3 length is 14 residues. The CDR3 DNA sequence: TGTGCCAGCAGCCTTACAGGGGAGGCCACTGAAGCTTTCTTT. It yields the protein CASSLTGEATEAFF. Supplemented by reference TRBV7-9 and TRBJ1-1, the full variable domain reads DTGVSQNPRHKITKRGQNVTFRCDPISEHNRLYWYRQTLGQGPEFLTYFQNEAQLEKSRLLSDRFSAERPKGSFSTLEIQRTEQGDSAMYLCASSLTGEATEAFFGQGTRLTVV.

A few counts support this clonotype. The chain joins TRBV19 to TRBJ1-6; no definite D call. Germline CDR1 is LNHDA and CDR2 is SQIVND (reference sequence). Trimming shortened V by 3 bases and J by 7 bases, and 7 bases separated the two germline ends. The CDR3 is 13 amino acids. Written as DNA, the CDR3 is TGTGCCAGTAGTATCCTCGGGAATTCACCCCTCCACTTT. Protein: CASSILGNSPLHF.

CDR3 in amino acids: CASSPAGTGNTEAFF. DNA for the CDR3: TGTGCCAGCTCACCTGCCGGGACAGGGAACACTGAAGCTTTCTTT. V gene TRBV18 combines with J gene TRBJ1-1; 8 bases map to TRBD1. With V trimmed by 3 bases and J by 1 base, 4 bases remained unmatched. Germline assignment: CDR1 KGHSH and CDR2 LQKENI. The CDR3 spans 15 residues.

This chain connects TRBV5-4 to TRBJ2-1; D gene ambiguous. The CDR3 is 16 residues long. The germline V and J ends were trimmed by 1 base and 3 bases, with 14 bases remaining between them. Germline V gene sequence: CDR1 SGHNT, CDR2 YYREEE (reference sequence). In DNA, the CDR3 is TGTGCCAGCAGCTTGCACTCAGGCCGTCACTACAATGAGCAGTTCTTC. Translation: CASSLHSGRHYNEQFF.

This clonotype was seen a few times. This chain links TRBV10-3 with TRBJ2-5, with TRBD2 matching 8 bases. V was pared by 7 bases and J by 1 base, with 8 bases of the junction left unmatched. The CDR3 covers 15 residues. Germline assignment: CDR1 ENHRY and CDR2 SYGVKD. The CDR3 loop reads CAIKGAGGIQETQYF. In DNA form, the CDR3 reads TGTGCCATCAAAGGGGCGGGAGGCATCCAAGAGACCCAGTACTTC.

The chain joins TRBV7-2 to TRBJ2-2, with 7 bases lining up with TRBD2. J was trimmed by 1 base and V by 5 bases; bases with no gene match: 13. Germline V lookup: CDR1 SGHTA, CDR2 FQGNSA. The CDR3 loop spans 18 amino acids. CDR3: CASSPGRGLNGNTGELFF. The CDR3 bases are TGTGCCAGCAGCCCAGGGAGGGGACTAAACGGGAACACCGGGGAGCTGTTTTTT.

This chain links TRBV4-2 with TRBJ1-4; no clear D gene. Trimming took off 5 bases at V and 0 bases at J, with 13 bases between the two ends. In germline, CDR1 is LGHNA, CDR2 YNFKEQ. This CDR3 spans 16 amino acids. CDR3 sequence (DNA): TGTGCCAGCAGCTCCCGGATAGGTGCAACTAATGAAAAACTGTTTTTT. It codes for CASSSRIGATNEKLFF.